Listed here is a single T cell receptor (beta chain). Its antigen is unknown. This entry is derived from a study of T cell responses to AZD1222 COVID-19 vaccine. Looking at the study overall: Pooled in the analysis were second doses at about 4 or about 12 weeks. Study results and caveats: Baseline testing showed seropositivity in only a handful of AZD1222 recipients. Close to half of all spike-specific TCRs reportedly target regions of the variants that are unmutated. Possibly, clonal diversity was underestimated; donors were largely white British and included more females.

TCRdb keeps only in-frame clones here, not all; method: immunoSEQ multiplex PCR. This table holds over 150,000 clones, roughly nine tenths found once. The sequence was collected from an adult in good health. The starting material was peripheral blood, obtained on day 0 of AZD1222 vaccination.

As DNA, the CDR3 is TGTGCCAGCAGCTCGGGAGTCTACGAGCAGTACTTC. Translating gives CASSSGVYEQYF. The rearrangement links TRBV7-9 to TRBJ2-7; D is possibly TRBD2 (6 bases). The CDR3 totals 12 residues. Trimming shortened V by 4 bases and J by 3 bases, and 7 bases separated the two germline ends. CDR1 and CDR2 from the germline V gene are SEHNR and FQNEAQ (reference sequence).